This T cell receptor (beta chain) was captured in a study of shared clonotypes between healthy human individuals. Each sample came from a Caucasian adult donor living in Nashville, Tennessee. Naive CD45RA+ and memory CD45RA-negative subsets were split from CD4+ cells. V shed 10 bases and J 2 bases; nucleotides not matched to a gene: 13. From germline, CDR1 is SGHAT and CDR2 FQNNGV. CDR3 size: 16 residues. This table comes from immunoSEQ multiplex PCR, and its TCRdb copy is limited to in-frame clones, with some not included. The sample has some 2.1 million clones, about 95% seen once. The genes are TRBV11-2 and TRBJ1-3; TRBD1 matches 8 bases. The TCR sequence derives from a man between 18 and 29 years old in good health. The specimen was naive CD4+ T cells sorted from blood. Subset indicated: CD45RA+ positively selected. The CDR3 sequence is CATSLQGAVTGNTIYF. The CDR3 DNA follows: TGTGCCACCTCCCTTCAGGGGGCGGTTACTGGAAACACCATATATTTT.